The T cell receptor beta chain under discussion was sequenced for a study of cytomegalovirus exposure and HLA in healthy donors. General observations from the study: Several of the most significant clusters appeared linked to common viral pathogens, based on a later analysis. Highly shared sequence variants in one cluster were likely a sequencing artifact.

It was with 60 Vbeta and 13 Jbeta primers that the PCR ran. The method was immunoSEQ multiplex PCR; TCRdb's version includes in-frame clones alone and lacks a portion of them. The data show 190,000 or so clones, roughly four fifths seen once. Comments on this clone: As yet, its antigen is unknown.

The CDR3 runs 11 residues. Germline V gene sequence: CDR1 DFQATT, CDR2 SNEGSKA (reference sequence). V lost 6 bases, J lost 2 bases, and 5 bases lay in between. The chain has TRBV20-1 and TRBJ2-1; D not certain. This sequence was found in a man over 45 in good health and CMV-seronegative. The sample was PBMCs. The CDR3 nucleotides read TGCAGTGCGAGTACCTACAATGAGCAGTTCTTC. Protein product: CSASTYNEQFF.